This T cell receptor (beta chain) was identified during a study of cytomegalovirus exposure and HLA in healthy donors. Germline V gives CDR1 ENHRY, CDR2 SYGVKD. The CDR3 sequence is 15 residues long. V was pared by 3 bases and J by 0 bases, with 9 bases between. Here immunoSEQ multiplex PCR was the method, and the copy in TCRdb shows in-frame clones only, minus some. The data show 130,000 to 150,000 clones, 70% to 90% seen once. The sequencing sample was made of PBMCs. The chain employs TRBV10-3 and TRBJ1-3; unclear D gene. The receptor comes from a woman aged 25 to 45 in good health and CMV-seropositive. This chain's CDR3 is CAISEYRVSGNTIYF. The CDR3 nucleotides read TGTGCCATCAGTGAATACAGAGTCTCTGGAAACACCATATATTTT.